These 32 T cell receptor beta chains came from one sample sequenced in a study of cytomegalovirus exposure and HLA in healthy donors. In the PCR, 60 Vbeta and 13 Jbeta primers were used. TCRdb keeps only in-frame clones here, not all; method: immunoSEQ multiplex PCR. The table shows some 190,000 clones, with almost 75% occurring only once. Input material: PBMCs. Receptors were obtained from a woman aged 25 to 39 in good health and CMV-seropositive.

The CDR3 loop is CAISEWRAGGSYEQYF. CDR3 sequence (DNA): TGTGCCATCAGTGAGTGGAGGGCAGGGGGCTCCTACGAGCAGTACTTC. The V and J genes are TRBV10-3 and TRBJ2-5; TRBD1 might be the D (7 bases). The closer fit of TRBJ2-7 to the DNA end suggests the J call may be wrong. CDR1 is ENHRY and CDR2 is SYGVKD in the germline V gene. This CDR3 is built from 16 residues.

DNA of the CDR3: TGTGCCAGCAGCTCCCTGACTAGCGGTTCCAATGAGCAGTTCTTC. It specifies CASSSLTSGSNEQFF. This sequence joins TRBV11-2 and TRBJ2-1; TRBD2 matches at 9 bases. CDR3 size: 15 residues. Germline CDR1 reads SGHAT; CDR2 reads FQNNGV. V dropped 4 bases and J dropped 6; count of bases not matched to a gene: 7.

The chain links TRBV29-1 to TRBJ2-5; TRBD2 is a possible D gene (5 bases). The last part of the DNA fits TRBJ2-7 better; the J call may be wrong. Germline V CDR1 and CDR2: SQVTM, ANQGSEA. This CDR3 spans 12 amino acids. The CDR3 region is CSVEGGGNEQYF. CDR3 DNA sequence: TGCAGCGTTGAAGGAGGAGGTAACGAGCAGTACTTC.

The chain uses TRBV27 and TRBJ2-3; D gene uncertain. The CDR3 spans 12 residues. Per germline, CDR1 MNHEY and CDR2 SMNVEV (reference sequence). Trimming took off 7 bases at V and 4 bases at J, with 9 bases between the two ends. The CDR3 loop reads CASISPPDTQYF. As DNA, the CDR3 is TGTGCCAGCATTTCTCCCCCAGATACGCAGTATTTT.

This clone has more than one count but fewer than ten. The chain recombines TRBV27 with TRBJ2-7, with 10 bases aligning to TRBD1. V lost 3 bases and J lost 6; bases outside the gene matches: 5. The CDR3 spans 14 residues. The germline V gene has CDR1 MNHEY and CDR2 SMNVEV (reference sequence). The chain's CDR3 is CASSLGQGSREQYF. The CDR3 coding sequence is TGTGCCAGCAGTTTGGGACAGGGGTCACGCGAGCAGTACTTC.

This rearrangement joins TRBV29-1 to TRBJ1-1, with D maybe TRBD1 (6 bases). This CDR3 spans 12 amino acids. The V end was cut by 6 bases, the J end by 8 bases, with 16 bases between. Per the germline V gene, CDR1 is SQVTM and CDR2 is ANQGSEA. The CDR3 sequence is CSVSRGRGEAFF. CDR3 DNA sequence: TGCAGCGTGTCGCGGGGGCGCGGGGAAGCTTTCTTT.

The V call is TRBV29-1, the J call TRBJ2-1; possible D gene TRBD2, 5 bases. This CDR3 is built from 14 residues. The V and J ends lost 8 bases and 8 bases respectively, with 22 bases between them. Per the germline V gene, CDR1 is SQVTM and CDR2 is ANQGSEA. CDR3 residues: CSYGLGLAGDEQFF. The CDR3 DNA sequence: TGCAGCTACGGGCTGGGTCTAGCTGGGGATGAGCAGTTCTTC.

This clone has just a few counts. V usage is TRBV5-1 and J usage is TRBJ2-7, with D possibly matching TRBD2 (5 bases). V gave up 4 bases and J gave up 0 bases, with 11 bases separating them. Germline-derived CDR1 and CDR2 are SGHRS and YFSETQ. CDR3 size: 14 residues. This chain's CDR3 is CASSPAVSSYEQYF. The CDR3 DNA sequence: TGCGCCAGCAGCCCAGCGGTTAGCTCCTACGAGCAGTACTTC.

This clone was observed a handful of times. V is TRBV2 and J is TRBJ2-2; 9 bases align to TRBD2. The CDR3 extends over 17 amino acids. Germline V gene lookup returns CDR1 SNHLY and CDR2 FYNNEI. Trimming took 9 bases from V and 3 from J; bases not matched to a gene: 14. The CDR3 spells CASRVGLAGRHTGELFF. The DNA for the CDR3 is TGTGCCAGTAGGGTAGGGCTAGCGGGACGCCACACCGGGGAGCTGTTTTTT.

CDR3 coding DNA: TGTGCCAGCAGTTACGGCGGAGCCCAAGAGACCCAGTACTTC. Amino acids: CASSYGGAQETQYF. This chain joins TRBV6-5 and TRBJ2-5; D call uncertain. The CDR3 has 14 amino acids. The V end was cut by 2 bases, the J end by 1 base, with 8 bases between. The germline V gene encodes CDR1 MNHEY and CDR2 SVGAGI.

CDR3 DNA sequence: TGTGCCAGCAGTGCTAGAACAGGGATTCAGCCCCAGCATTTT. Its translation: CASSARTGIQPQHF. V gene TRBV27 combines with J gene TRBJ1-5; the D gene is possibly TRBD1 (6 bases). V lost 5 bases to trimming and J lost 6 bases, with 14 bases between them. Germline CDR1 MNHEY, CDR2 SMNVEV (reference sequence). The CDR3 sequence is 14 residues long.

V gene TRBV27 combines with J gene TRBJ2-5; D not certain. CDR1 MNHEY and CDR2 SMNVEV come from the germline V gene (reference sequence). Trimming cost V 4 bases and J 2 bases, with 14 bases left between them. There are 15 residues in the CDR3. The CDR3, as DNA: TGTGCCAGCAGTTCCTTTAGGAGAGCTCAAGAGACCCAGTACTTC. Protein: CASSSFRRAQETQYF.

In nucleotides, the CDR3 is TGTGCCAGCAGCTTAGGCTCCCTAGCGCTATCCTACGAGCAGTACTTC. It yields the protein CASSLGSLALSYEQYF. The V and J genes are TRBV11-2 and TRBJ2-7; D might be TRBD2 (6 bases). Trimming removed 1 base at V and 1 base at J, with 14 bases between. This CDR3 contains 16 residues. The germline gives CDR1 SGHAT, CDR2 FQNNGV.

The chain recombines TRBV7-8 with TRBJ2-1, with TRBD2 matching over 15 bases. The junction had 15 bases not matched to a gene; V was cut back by 5 bases and J by 7 bases. Germline-derived CDR1 and CDR2 are SGHVS and FQNEAQ. The CDR3 is made up of 19 amino acids. CDR3 DNA: TGTGCCAGCAGCCGGCCATCGGGGGGGGGACTAGCGGGAGGAAATGAGCAGTTCTTC. Protein sequence: CASSRPSGGGLAGGNEQFF.

The genes are TRBV7-9 and TRBJ1-1, with no clear D. CDR3 length equals 13 residues. The ends were cut back, 4 bases at V and 4 bases at J, with 10 bases in the middle. The germline gives CDR1 SEHNR, CDR2 FQNEAQ (reference sequence). CDR3 DNA sequence: TGTGCCAGCAGCTCTGGTCCGGGCACTGAAGCTTTCTTT. Translation: CASSSGPGTEAFF.

This clone was seen more than once but under ten times. This sequence joins TRBV28 and TRBJ1-5; 10 bases are a match to TRBD1. This CDR3 contains 16 residues. V dropped 4 bases and J dropped 6; count of bases not matched to a gene: 9. Looked up from germline, CDR1 is MDHEN and CDR2 is SYDVKM. The CDR3 sequence: CASSSYIGTGVQPQHF. The CDR3 region has the DNA TGTGCCAGCAGTTCATATATCGGGACAGGGGTTCAGCCCCAGCATTTT.

This clone was seen only a few times. The chain has TRBV11-2 and TRBJ2-6; TRBD1 aligns across 9 bases. The V gene end was trimmed by 8 bases and the J gene end by 3 bases; junction bases not matched to a gene: 17. Germline CDR1 SGHAT, CDR2 FQNNGV. This CDR3 region has 19 residues. The CDR3 protein is CASGRLGQGSGGGANVLTF. Written as DNA, the CDR3 is TGTGCCAGCGGCCGATTGGGACAGGGAAGCGGTGGTGGGGCCAACGTCCTGACTTTC. Filled out from reference TRBV11-2 and TRBJ2-6, the complete variable domain reads EAGVAQSPRYKIIEKRQSVAFWCNPISGHATLYWYQQILGQGPKLLIQFQNNGVVDDSQLPKDRFSAERLKGVDSTLKIQPAKLEDSAVYLCASGRLGQGSGGGANVLTFGAGSRLTVL.

The V call is TRBV28, the J call TRBJ1-1; 9 positions match TRBD1. With V trimmed by 3 bases and J by 0 bases, 11 bases remained unmatched. Germline lookup yields CDR1 MDHEN and CDR2 SYDVKM. The CDR3 runs to 18 residues. The CDR3 sequence is CASSFALDRGGLNTEAFF. CDR3 DNA sequence: TGTGCCAGCAGTTTTGCGTTGGACAGGGGTGGCTTGAACACTGAAGCTTTCTTT.

V is TRBV19 and J is TRBJ1-1, with TRBD1 as a possible D gene (5 bases). The CDR3 contains 17 residues. V was shortened by 3 bases and J by 3 bases, with 20 bases between the two germline ends. The V gene's germline CDR1 is LNHDA and CDR2 SQIVND (reference sequence). The CDR3, as DNA: TGTGCCAGTAGTATGGTGGGGCCCTATGGGGTAGACACTGAAGCTTTCTTT. Amino acids: CASSMVGPYGVDTEAFF.

This clone was seen only once. V gene TRBV19 combines with J gene TRBJ2-7, with D unclear. The germline CDR1 and CDR2 sequences are LNHDA and SQIVND (reference sequence). V shed 3 bases and J shed 3 bases, with 9 bases lying between them. The CDR3 sequence is 13 residues long. CDR3 amino acids: CASSIEADYEQYF. CDR3 sequence (DNA): TGTGCCAGTAGTATTGAGGCCGACTACGAGCAGTACTTC.

The V call is TRBV7-6, the J call TRBJ1-2, with TRBD1 matching 8 bases. The V gene's germline CDR1 is SGHVS and CDR2 FNYEAQ. The CDR3 covers 13 residues. Trimming cost V 8 bases and J 2 bases; bases outside gene matches: 4. CDR3 DNA sequence: TGTGCCAGCGGGAGGACAGGGAACTATGGCTACACCTTC. Its protein is CASGRTGNYGYTF.

The V gene is TRBV18, the J gene TRBJ2-7; D unresolved. In germline, CDR1 is KGHSH, CDR2 LQKENI. V was trimmed by 3 bases and J by 5 bases, leaving 5 bases between them. The CDR3 runs to 11 residues. The chain's CDR3 is CASSPGDEQYF. The CDR3 coding sequence is TGTGCCAGCTCACCGGGCGACGAGCAGTACTTC.

This clone was seen only a few times. The rearrangement joins TRBV2 to TRBJ1-2, with 7 bases that match TRBD1. Germline V CDR1 and CDR2: SNHLY, FYNNEI. The CDR3 runs to 12 residues. J was trimmed by 7 bases and V by 6 bases; bases with no gene match: 5. This CDR3 is CASRGTASGYTF. CDR3 in DNA: TGTGCCAGCAGAGGGACAGCGTCTGGCTACACCTTC.

For the CDR3, the DNA is TGTGCCAGCAGTTTTGCTACTAGCGGGAGGCCTTTTGGGGAGACCCAGTACTTC. It codes for CASSFATSGRPFGETQYF. This chain links TRBV27 with TRBJ2-5; 12 bases align to TRBD2. Germline CDR1 reads MNHEY; CDR2 reads SMNVEV (reference sequence). Trimming cost V 3 bases and J 5 bases; bases outside gene matches: 13. The CDR3 spans 18 residues.

The V and J genes are TRBV25-1 and TRBJ1-2; no clear D. CDR3 length: 14 amino acids. Germline CDR1 reads MGHDK; CDR2 reads SYGVNS. V shed 5 bases and J shed 2 bases, with 12 bases lying between them. CDR3 loop: CASSPDGGNYGYTF. CDR3 nucleotide sequence: TGTGCCAGCAGTCCTGATGGAGGGAACTATGGCTACACCTTC.

V usage is TRBV5-4 and J usage is TRBJ2-7; possible D gene TRBD2, 6 bases. Germline loops: CDR1 SGHNT, CDR2 YYREEE (reference sequence). This CDR3 has 13 residues. Trimming took off 5 bases at V and 6 bases at J, with 15 bases between the two ends. The CDR3 bases are TGTGCCAGCAGTCCGGGACTCGGGAGCGAGCAGTACTTC. The encoded protein is CASSPGLGSEQYF.

The chain links TRBV4-2 to TRBJ1-1, with D maybe TRBD1 (5 bases). This CDR3 spans 16 amino acids. V lost 0 bases and J 2 bases, leaving 13 bases between the germline ends. The germline gives CDR1 LGHNA, CDR2 YNFKEQ. DNA for the CDR3: TGTGCCAGCAGCCAAGATCCGGGGGTCCCTAACACTGAAGCTTTCTTT. It yields the protein CASSQDPGVPNTEAFF.

The chain employs TRBV11-2 and TRBJ2-1, with D uncertain. The germline gives CDR1 SGHAT, CDR2 FQNNGV. The CDR3 consists of 16 residues. Trimming left V 1 base short and J 1 base short, with 11 bases between. The CDR3 reads CASSLGAAKSYNEQFF. CDR3 nucleotides: TGTGCCAGCAGCTTAGGGGCAGCAAAGTCCTACAATGAGCAGTTCTTC.

The CDR3 spells CASSQGTFRTDTQYF. DNA of the CDR3: TGCGCCAGCAGCCAAGGGACATTCCGCACAGATACGCAGTATTTT. The V call is TRBV4-1, the J call TRBJ2-3; possible D gene TRBD1, 5 bases. V was shortened by 1 base and J by 1 base, with 9 bases between the two germline ends. Germline V gives CDR1 MGHRA, CDR2 YSYEKL. There are 15 residues in the CDR3.

This chain uses TRBV27 with TRBJ1-4, with D possibly matching TRBD1 (6 bases). The CDR3 has 13 amino acids. CDR1 MNHEY and CDR2 SMNVEV come from the germline V gene (reference sequence). V was trimmed by 3 bases and J by 10 bases, leaving 12 bases between them. The CDR3 is CASSFTGSIKLFF. For the CDR3, the DNA is TGTGCCAGCAGTTTCACAGGGAGTATAAAACTGTTTTTT.

V usage is TRBV28 and J usage is TRBJ2-5, with D possibly matching TRBD2 (5 bases). The J call may be faulty, since TRBJ2-7 better matches the DNA end. The CDR3 covers 14 residues. Germline V gene data show CDR1 as MDHEN and CDR2 as SYDVKM. The CDR3, as DNA: TGTGCCAGCAGTCTGGGAGAAATCCCCATCGAGCAGTACTTC. Protein product: CASSLGEIPIEQYF.

The chain joins TRBV28 to TRBJ1-2; 7 bases are a match to TRBD1. The V gene end was trimmed by 2 bases and the J gene end by 8 bases; junction bases not matched to a gene: 11. This CDR3 has 15 residues. CDR1 MDHEN and CDR2 SYDVKM come from the germline V gene. The chain's CDR3 is CASSLAGQEFGGYTF. CDR3 nucleotides: TGTGCCAGCAGTTTAGCCGGACAGGAGTTCGGAGGCTACACCTTC.